Shown below are 24 T cell receptor beta chains from a single sample sequenced in a study of T-cell memory formation after mild COVID-19. TCRdb fed the 5' RACE reads into MiXCR, producing one record per CDR3 protein. Among some 150,000 distinct CDR3 sequences listed, around 5.8% were seen once. The sequenced material came from PBMCs or a T cell subset sorted from them (not recorded which). Receptor source: an adult woman who had mild COVID-19 (a few samples of this study predate the infection). Cell type and time point are not known.

This chain uses TRBV6-1 with TRBJ1-1; 9 nucleotides agree with TRBD1. Losses at the gene ends were 9 bases for V and 5 bases for J; bases not matched to a gene: 16. This CDR3 has 16 residues. Germline CDR1 MNHNS, CDR2 SASEGT. The CDR3 protein is CASSGRDRARGTEAFF. CDR3 in DNA: TGTGCCAGTTCGGGCCGGGACAGGGCAAGGGGGACTGAAGCTTTCTTT.

This clonotype turned up a few times. This chain connects TRBV12-3 or TRBV12-4 to TRBJ1-2; 11 bases align to TRBD1. The CDR3 extends over 15 amino acids. J gave up 7 bases and V 6 bases, and 10 bases lay outside the gene matches. In nucleotides, the CDR3 is TGTGCCAGCAGAACGTATGGACAGGGGGCTGGTGGCTACACCTTC. It translates to CASRTYGQGAGGYTF.

This chain links TRBV24-1 with TRBJ1-1, with no clear D. Trimming shortened V by 4 bases and J by 4 bases, and 9 bases separated the two germline ends. CDR3 length equals 13 residues. Germline values: CDR1 KGHDR, CDR2 SFDVKD. CDR3 sequence reads: CATSEPVPTEAFF. The CDR3 DNA reads as TGTGCCACCAGTGAGCCAGTACCCACTGAAGCTTTCTTT.

This clonotype was recorded many times. J is TRBJ2-7 and V is TRBV7-9; 7 bases map to TRBD2. Germline CDR1 and CDR2: SEHNR and FQNEAQ (reference sequence). This CDR3 contains 14 residues. J gave up 4 bases and V 5 bases, and 8 bases lay outside the gene matches. The CDR3 loop reads CASSRGTNRYEQYF. CDR3 DNA sequence: TGTGCCAGCAGCCGCGGGACTAATCGGTACGAGCAGTACTTC.

This clonotype was counted many times. One end of the junction fails to match germline, which may point to a read error. The chain combines TRBV20-1 with TRBJ1-2; D may be TRBD1 (6 bases). Looked up from germline, CDR1 is DFQATT and CDR2 is SNEGSKA (reference sequence). The CDR3 runs 13 residues. Written as DNA, the CDR3 is TGCAGTGCCAGAGGAGGGGGGTACTATGGCTACACCTTC. Amino acids: CSARGGGYYGYTF.

The chain joins TRBV5-1 to TRBJ2-5; 8 bases align to TRBD1. Germline lookup yields CDR1 SGHRS and CDR2 YFSETQ. With V trimmed by 7 bases and J by 4 bases, 9 bases remained unmatched. The CDR3 extends over 14 amino acids. The CDR3: CASSTQGGVETQYF. The CDR3 bases are TGCGCCAGCTCGACACAGGGGGGTGTAGAGACCCAGTACTTC. Filled out from reference TRBV5-1 and TRBJ2-5, the complete variable domain reads KAGVTQTPRYLIKTRGQQVTLSCSPISGHRSVSWYQQTPGQGLQFLFEYFSETQRNKGNFPGRFSGRQFSNSRSEMNVSTLELGDSALYLCASSTQGGVETQYFGPGTRLLVL.

This clonotype was detected many times. The chain combines TRBV29-1 with TRBJ2-7; D unresolved. V was trimmed by 6 bases and J by 6 bases, leaving 9 bases between them. This CDR3 is 10 amino acids long. Germline values: CDR1 SQVTM, CDR2 ANQGSEA. The CDR3 region is CSVADFEQYF. CDR3 sequence (DNA): TGCAGCGTGGCGGATTTCGAGCAGTACTTC.

This chain uses TRBV29-1 with TRBJ1-1, with 10 nucleotides matching TRBD1. CDR1 is SQVTM and CDR2 is ANQGSEA in the germline V gene. After removal of 7 bases from V and 4 bases from J, the junction contained 6 bases not matched to a gene. CDR3 length equals 13 residues. The CDR3 DNA is TGCAGCGCAGGACAGGGGGTAGCCACTGAAGCTTTCTTT. Translating gives CSAGQGVATEAFF.

The gene calls are TRBV5-4 and TRBJ2-1, with 8 nucleotides matching TRBD1. CDR3 length equals 14 residues. The V gene end was trimmed by 4 bases and the J gene end by 5 bases; junction bases not matched to a gene: 5. Germline V lookup: CDR1 SGHNT, CDR2 YYREEE (reference sequence). In nucleotides, the CDR3 is TGTGCCAGCAGCCTTCAGGGGGCAGACAATGAGCAGTTCTTC. Protein sequence: CASSLQGADNEQFF.

This clonotype was seen more than once but under ten times. This sequence joins TRBV4-1 and TRBJ1-4; D ambiguous. The CDR3 totals 15 residues. Germline CDR1 reads MGHRA; CDR2 reads YSYEKL. Trimming took 1 base from V and 4 from J, leaving 10 bases between them. The chain's CDR3 is CASSQVRNRNEKLFF. CDR3 DNA: TGCGCCAGCAGCCAAGTGAGAAATCGTAATGAAAAACTGTTTTTT.

This clonotype was recorded many times. The J gene is TRBJ2-2, the V gene TRBV12-3 or TRBV12-4; 8 bases line up with TRBD1. The CDR3 length is 15 residues. V gave up 5 bases and J gave up 4 bases; unmatched junction bases: 6. Here the CDR3 reads CASSPGGGGTGELFF. Here the CDR3 DNA reads TGTGCCAGCAGTCCAGGGGGCGGCGGCACCGGGGAGCTGTTTTTT.

This clonotype has a handful of counts. V gene TRBV7-2 combines with J gene TRBJ2-2; D is undetermined. From germline, CDR1 is SGHTA and CDR2 FQGNSA. The length of the CDR3 is 14 residues. V was shortened by 1 base and J by 4 bases, with 7 bases between the two germline ends. The CDR3 DNA sequence: TGTGCCAGCAGCTTAGATCGGTTCACCGGGGAGCTGTTTTTT. Amino acid sequence: CASSLDRFTGELFF.

This clonotype was observed a few times. The chain is built from TRBV5-4 and TRBJ2-2; D might be TRBD2 (7 bases). V gave up 5 bases and J gave up 2 bases, with 16 bases separating them. Germline V lookup: CDR1 SGHNT, CDR2 YYREEE (reference sequence). The length of the CDR3 is 16 residues. The CDR3 coding sequence is TGTGCCAGCAGTCCCGAGAGGGGGGGAAACACCGGGGAGCTGTTTTTT. This encodes CASSPERGGNTGELFF.

This clonotype was seen only a few times. The chain has TRBV19 and TRBJ1-2, with 10 bases fitting TRBD1. V lost 9 bases to trimming and J lost 11 bases; unmatched junction nucleotides: 15. Germline CDR1 LNHDA, CDR2 SQIVND (reference sequence). The CDR3 runs to 14 residues. DNA of the CDR3: TGTGCCAGCAAGTCTTTCGGACAGGGGGTTCAGTACACCTTC. Residues: CASKSFGQGVQYTF.

This clonotype has just a few counts. The chain links TRBV3-1 to TRBJ1-4; 8 nucleotides align to TRBD1. Germline V gene sequence: CDR1 LGHDT, CDR2 YNNKEL (reference sequence). V was clipped by 6 bases and J by 5 bases; unmatched bases: 8. The CDR3 spans 15 residues. The CDR3 spells CASRGRDRPNEKLFF. In nucleotides, the CDR3 is TGTGCCAGCAGGGGACGGGACAGGCCAAATGAAAAACTGTTTTTT.

The V call is TRBV6-2 or TRBV6-3, the J call TRBJ2-1; 11 nucleotides match TRBD2. Trimming at V came to 7 bases and at J to 0 bases, leaving 11 bases not matched to a gene. Per germline, CDR1 MNHEY and CDR2 SVGEGT. The CDR3 has 18 residues. The CDR3 reads CASTLGTSGKSSYNEQFF. As DNA, the CDR3 is TGTGCCAGCACCCTTGGGACTAGCGGAAAGAGCTCCTACAATGAGCAGTTCTTC.

V and J are TRBV20-1 and TRBJ1-2; D is perhaps TRBD1 (6 bases). The CDR3 is made up of 19 amino acids. Deletions cut 3 bases from V and 2 bases from J, with 28 bases between. Germline values: CDR1 DFQATT, CDR2 SNEGSKA (reference sequence). CDR3 DNA: TGCAGTGCTAGGGCGGACAGCCAACTATTGTGGGTCGGGAACTATGGCTACACCTTC. Residues: CSARADSQLLWVGNYGYTF.

The chain employs TRBV11-1 and TRBJ2-3; D is possibly TRBD2 (7 bases). The V and J ends lost 7 bases and 5 bases respectively, with 19 bases between them. CDR3 length: 15 residues. The germline V gene has CDR1 SGHAT and CDR2 FQDESV (reference sequence). This CDR3 is CASMLGGALGDTQYF. The CDR3 DNA sequence: TGTGCCAGCATGTTAGGGGGGGCCTTGGGAGATACGCAGTATTTT.

As concerns this clonotype: This could be a read error, since a much larger clone is one nucleotide away. The chain is built from TRBV20-1 and TRBJ2-7; TRBD1 is a possible D gene (5 bases). Germline V CDR1 and CDR2: DFQATT, SNEGSKA (reference sequence). This CDR3 comprises 13 residues. Here the CDR3 reads CNPVRAGEYEQYF. Here the CDR3 DNA reads TGCAATCCCGTCAGGGCAGGAGAGTACGAGCAGTACTTC.

J is TRBJ1-3 and V is TRBV19, with no clear D. The V and J ends lost 2 bases and 0 bases respectively, with 11 bases between them. Germline loops: CDR1 LNHDA, CDR2 SQIVND (reference sequence). The CDR3 is 16 amino acids. This CDR3 is CASSIIHTRSGNTIYF. DNA of the CDR3: TGTGCCAGTAGTATAATCCACACTCGCTCTGGAAACACCATATATTTT.

Note on this clonotype: This clone may be a read error of a much larger clone one base away. The chain employs TRBV5-1 and TRBJ1-2; D is possibly TRBD1 (6 bases). Trimming took 3 bases from V and 4 from J, leaving 16 bases between them. Germline loops: CDR1 SGHRS, CDR2 YFSETQ. The CDR3 is 15 residues long. The CDR3 is CASSSEAGATYGYTF. The CDR3 nucleotides read TGCGCCAGCAGCTCGGAAGCAGGGGCTACCTATGGCTACACCTTC.

This clonotype was counted between two and nine times. The chain has TRBV7-3 and TRBJ2-3, with a tentative D call TRBD2 (6 bases). Trimming took off 5 bases at V and 5 bases at J, with 8 bases between the two ends. Germline values: CDR1 SGHTA, CDR2 FQGTGA. This CDR3 is 12 amino acids long. This CDR3 is CASSGGGDTQYF. CDR3 DNA sequence: TGTGCCAGCAGCGGGGGAGGAGATACGCAGTATTTT.

This clonotype has at least ten counts. The chain joins TRBV7-2 to TRBJ2-1, with D possibly TRBD1 on 6 matching bases. The CDR3 is made up of 15 amino acids. V lost 5 bases and J 0 bases, leaving 11 bases between the germline ends. In germline, CDR1 is SGHTA, CDR2 FQGNSA. The CDR3 region has the DNA TGTGCCAGCAGCAAGGACAGAAGCTCCTACAATGAGCAGTTCTTC. It codes for CASSKDRSSYNEQFF. Complete variable domain (other parts from reference TRBV7-2 and TRBJ2-1): GAGVSQSPSNKVTEKGKDVELRCDPISGHTALYWYRQSLGQGLEFLIYFQGNSAPDKSGLPSDRFSAERTGGSVSTLTIQRTQQEDSAVYLCASSKDRSSYNEQFFGPGTRLTVL.

This clonotype came up a few times. The chain links TRBV5-1 to TRBJ1-1, with unresolved D. V lost 4 bases and J lost 3, with 7 bases in between. In germline, CDR1 is SGHRS, CDR2 YFSETQ. The CDR3 extends over 12 amino acids. The CDR3 DNA sequence: TGCGCCAGCAGCGCCACCCACACTGAAGCTTTCTTT. Amino acid sequence: CASSATHTEAFF. The full variable domain, in which reference TRBV5-1 and TRBJ1-1 provide the parts outside the CDR3, is KAGVTQTPRYLIKTRGQQVTLSCSPISGHRSVSWYQQTPGQGLQFLFEYFSETQRNKGNFPGRFSGRQFSNSRSEMNVSTLELGDSALYLCASSATHTEAFFGQGTRLTVV.